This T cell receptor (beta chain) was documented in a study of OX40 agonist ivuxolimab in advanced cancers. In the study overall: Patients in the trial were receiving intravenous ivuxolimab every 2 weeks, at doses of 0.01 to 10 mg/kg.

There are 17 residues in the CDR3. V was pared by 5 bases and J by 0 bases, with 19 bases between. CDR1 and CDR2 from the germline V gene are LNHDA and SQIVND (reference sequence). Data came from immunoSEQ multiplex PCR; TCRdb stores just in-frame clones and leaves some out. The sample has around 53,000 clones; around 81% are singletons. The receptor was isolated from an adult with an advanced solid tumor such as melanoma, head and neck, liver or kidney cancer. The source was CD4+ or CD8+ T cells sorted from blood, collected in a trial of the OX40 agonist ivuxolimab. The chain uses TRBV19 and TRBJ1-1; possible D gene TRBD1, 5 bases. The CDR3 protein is CASSSSQARGMNTEAFF. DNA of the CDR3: TGTGCCAGTAGTTCCTCTCAGGCGAGGGGTATGAACACTGAAGCTTTCTTT.